These 14 T cell receptor beta chains came from one sample sequenced in a study of beta chain features in type 1 diabetes. Study findings and constraints: When Type 1 diabetes patients were examined, their TCRB CDR3s proved moderately but significantly shorter in all four CD4+ subsets.

Antigens for these TCRs are unknown. Every bit of the isolated RNA underwent reverse transcription, so sequencing read expressed TCRB transcripts. Sequenced by immunoSEQ multiplex PCR; TCRdb stores in-frame clones only, minus some. Of a few hundred thousand clones listed, approximately 16% were seen once; the top ten hold 0.08% to 0.095%. Sample: naive CD4+ T cells from blood. The receptor source for this set is a man aged 25 to 40 with type 1 diabetes.

The chain recombines TRBV9 with TRBJ2-5; 11 bases align to TRBD2. The CDR3 consists of 17 residues. Germline values: CDR1 SGDLS, CDR2 YYNGEE. V shed 1 base and J 3 bases; nucleotides not matched to a gene: 8. The CDR3 here is CASSVMPSGRSEETQYF. The DNA of the CDR3 is TGTGCCAGCAGCGTAATGCCTAGCGGGAGGAGTGAAGAGACCCAGTACTTC.

The chain carries TRBV18 and TRBJ2-5; D possibly matches TRBD1 or TRBD2 (5 bases each). Germline V gene data show CDR1 as KGHSH and CDR2 as LQKENI. This CDR3 has 14 amino acids. The V and J ends lost 1 base and 5 bases respectively, with 11 bases between them. The CDR3 nucleotides are TGTGCCAGCTCACCACAACCGGGACGGGAGACCCAGTACTTC. Translating gives CASSPQPGRETQYF.

This clone has just a few counts. The V gene is TRBV4-3, the J gene TRBJ2-6; a possible D gene is TRBD1 (5 bases). Trimming left V 3 bases short and J 2 bases short, with 14 bases between. The germline V gene has CDR1 LGHNA and CDR2 YSLEER. This CDR3 contains 17 residues. This CDR3 is CASSQDPAGPGANVLTF. DNA of the CDR3: TGCGCCAGCAGCCAGGACCCGGCAGGGCCTGGGGCCAACGTCCTGACTTTC.

This rearrangement joins TRBV28 to TRBJ2-3; 7 bases agree with TRBD2. The CDR3 spans 16 residues. V shed 1 base and J 4 bases; nucleotides not matched to a gene: 8. CDR1 is MDHEN, CDR2 SYDVKM, per germline. The CDR3 DNA reads TGTGCCAGCAGTTTATCGGTTGGCGGGAGACCAGATACGCAGTATTTT. It codes for CASSLSVGGRPDTQYF.

This chain uses TRBV5-1 with TRBJ2-1; 10 nucleotides line up with TRBD2. Germline trimming cut 2 bases from V and 12 bases from J; bases unmatched to any gene: 11. CDR1 and CDR2 (germline): SGHRS, YFSETQ. This CDR3 comprises 15 residues. CDR3 bases: TGCGCCAGCAGCTTATCCCTTACTAGCGGGACGACGCAGTTCTTC. This translates into CASSLSLTSGTTQFF.

This clone has only a few counts. V gene TRBV21-1 combines with J gene TRBJ2-1. TRBV21-1 is given as a pseudogene. The CDR3 length is 16 residues. CDR3 DNA sequence: TGTGCCAGCAGCACATCAGGGAGTCCTCCTTACAATGAGCAGTTCTTC. This sequence encodes CASSTSGSPPYNEQFF.

This clone came up a few times. The chain combines TRBV30 with TRBJ2-5, with 9 positions matching TRBD1. Germline V lookup: CDR1 GTSNPN, CDR2 SVGIG (reference sequence). The CDR3 is made up of 11 amino acids. The V gene end was trimmed by 7 bases and the J gene end by 9 bases; junction bases not matched to a gene: 6. The CDR3 region is CALIQGAAQYF. CDR3 in DNA: TGTGCCTTGATACAGGGGGCTGCCCAGTACTTC.

The V and J genes are TRBV4-3 and TRBJ2-7, with D possibly TRBD1 on 6 matching bases. The CDR3 has 15 residues. The germline V and J ends were trimmed by 1 base and 4 bases, with 14 bases remaining between them. Germline V gene data show CDR1 as LGHNA and CDR2 as YSLEER. In DNA, the CDR3 is TGCGCCAGCAGCCAAGTTGCAGGGGTTGCTTACGAGCAGTACTTC. It encodes CASSQVAGVAYEQYF.

This clone was seen a handful of times. This rearrangement joins TRBV7-8 to TRBJ2-5; no definite D call. Germline V CDR1 and CDR2: SGHVS, FQNEAQ. Trimming cost V 2 bases and J 4 bases, with 11 bases left between them. The CDR3 has 14 residues. Here the CDR3 DNA reads TGTGCCAGCAGCTTAACGGCCCGACGAGAGACCCAGTACTTC. Protein product: CASSLTARRETQYF.

In this sample, this clone turned up a few times. The chain couples TRBV28 to TRBJ2-1; D call uncertain. The CDR3 covers 12 residues. V lost 2 bases and J lost 10, with 9 bases in between. CDR1 is MDHEN and CDR2 is SYDVKM in the germline V gene. CDR3: CASSLIGWEQFF. Here the CDR3 DNA reads TGTGCCAGCAGTTTAATTGGATGGGAGCAGTTCTTC.

This sequence joins TRBV7-3 and TRBJ2-1; TRBD2 agrees at 10 bases. Trimming took 5 bases from V and 3 from J; bases not matched to a gene: 4. Germline values: CDR1 SGHTA, CDR2 FQGTGA. The CDR3 runs 15 residues. The CDR3 sequence: CASSPLAGGYNEQFF. CDR3 in DNA: TGTGCCAGCAGCCCCTTAGCGGGAGGCTACAATGAGCAGTTCTTC.

This clone was found a few times. The chain links TRBV7-6 to TRBJ2-7; the D is unclear. Deletions cut 5 bases from V and 7 bases from J, with 9 bases between. The germline CDR1 and CDR2 sequences are SGHVS and FNYEAQ. The CDR3 has 11 residues. DNA of the CDR3: TGTGCCAGCAGCCTCGGTCGAGAGCAGTACTTC. The encoded protein is CASSLGREQYF. Based on the CDR3 plus reference TRBV7-6 and TRBJ2-7, the full variable domain is GAGVSQSPRYKVTKRGQDVALRCDPISGHVSLYWYRQALGQGPEFLTYFNYEAQQDKSGLPNDRFSAERPEGSISTLTIQRTEQRDSAMYRCASSLGREQYFGPGTRLTVT.

The CDR3 sequence is CASSQTLDTDTQYF. The CDR3 DNA reads as TGCGCCAGCAGCCAAACTTTAGACACAGATACGCAGTATTTT. The chain combines TRBV4-3 with TRBJ2-3; no definite D call. The ends were cut back, 2 bases at V and 2 bases at J, with 8 bases in the middle. The CDR3 totals 14 residues. Per the germline V gene, CDR1 is LGHNA and CDR2 is YSLEER.

This clone was counted only a few times. The chain joins TRBV23-1 to TRBJ1-2, with 7 positions matching TRBD1. TRBV23-1 is given ORF status, its function remaining uncertain. This CDR3 is 12 amino acids long. Trimming took 5 bases from V and 5 from J; bases not matched to a gene: 2. Written as DNA, the CDR3 is TGCGCCAGCAGTGACAGGGATTATGGCTACACCTTC. This codes for CASSDRDYGYTF.